This paragraph covers one T cell receptor beta chain sequence. Its antigen remains unidentified. No base quality information exists; no much larger clone differs at one position. The receptor library was made with PCR. The instrument given in TCRdb is Illumina HiSeq 2500. To normalize quantification of the TCRbeta repertoire, the TCR libraries were built with molecular barcoding that relied on unique molecular identifiers. TCRdb reprocessing: public reads trimmed at Q25 with fastp, clones called with MiXCR, in-frame beta chains kept. When rows share a CDR3 protein, they turn into one entry using the most common DNA and genes. The sample table contains more than 200,000 distinct CDR3 sequences; only one count was recorded for under 30% of them. The ten largest clones capture about 5% of the sample. In light of the paper, this sample's treatment or condition label describes: allogeneic hematopoietic cell transplantation with graft depleted of TCRalphabeta T cells and CD19 B cells. The children who served as transplant recipients had been given grafts of TCRalphabeta/CD19-depleted allogeneic hematopoietic cells.

This sample is drawn from a study of T-cell reconstitution after alpha-beta-depleted transplantation in children listed by TCRdb under 2016. Turning to the overall study: Using TCR repertoire profiling, the study quantitatively followed how T-cell immune reconstitution unfolded in children after TCRalphabeta/CD19-depleted allogeneic hematopoietic cell transplantation.

The CDR3 goes from the cysteine to the phenylalanine over 13 residues. Only the CDR3 region is kept as DNA, spanning 39 bases read in frame from base 1. V is clipped by 2 bases and J by 6 bases, and the sequence between their germline boundaries is 11 bases long. Broad study findings and their caveats: Apparently early alphabetaT-cell count recovery about two months after transplant reportedly relied on only several hundred rapidly expanded clones derived from non-depleted graft cells. Over subsequent months, a decline in hyperexpanded clone frequencies was noted, and after one year, T-cell counts and TCRbeta diversity were mostly ascribed to newly produced T cells. In some patients, the high TCRbeta diversity seen at day 60 was put down to recipient T cells and intrathymic progenitors that had survived conditioning.

The receptor comes from a female patient aged 2-9 years who had a stem cell transplant for congenital amegakaryocytic thrombocytopenia, so the T cells may come from the graft donor. The sequence links TRBV12-3 or TRBV12-4 to TRBJ2-7; TRBD1 is a weak D gene call, 6 bases matching. The input for sequencing was PBMCs, mostly from graft donor cells, taken 360 days after TCRalphabeta/CD19-depleted stem cell transplant. The nucleotide sequence reads as follows: TGTGCCAGCAGTTTACGCAGGGGTCCCGAGCAGTACTTC. This sequence encodes CASSLRRGPEQYF.